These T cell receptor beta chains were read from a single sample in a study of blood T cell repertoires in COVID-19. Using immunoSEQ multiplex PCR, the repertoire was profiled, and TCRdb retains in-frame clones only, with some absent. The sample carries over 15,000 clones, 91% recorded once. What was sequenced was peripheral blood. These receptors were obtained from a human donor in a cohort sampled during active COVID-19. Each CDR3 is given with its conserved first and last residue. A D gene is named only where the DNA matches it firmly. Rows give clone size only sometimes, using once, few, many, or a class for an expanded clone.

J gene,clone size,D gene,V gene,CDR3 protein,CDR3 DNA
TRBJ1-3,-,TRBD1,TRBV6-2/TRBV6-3,CASSGGQAGNTIYF,TGTGCCAGCAGTGGAGGACAGGCTGGAAACACCATATATTTT
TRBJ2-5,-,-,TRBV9,CASSVGGPVGETQYF,TGTGCCAGCAGCGTAGGTGGCCCGGTCGGGGAGACCCAGTACTTC
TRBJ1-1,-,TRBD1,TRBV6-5,CASSSRQGATEAFF,TGTGCCAGCAGTTCCAGACAGGGGGCCACTGAAGCTTTCTTT
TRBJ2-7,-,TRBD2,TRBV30,CAWSVLAGRNEQYF,TGTGCCTGGAGTGTACTAGCGGGGCGAAACGAGCAGTACTTC
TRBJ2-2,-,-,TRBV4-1,CASSRIYNTGELFF,TGCGCCAGCAGCCGTATATATAACACCGGGGAGCTGTTTTTT
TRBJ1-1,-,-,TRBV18,CASSPWGGDTEAFF,TGTGCCAGCTCACCGTGGGGAGGTGACACTGAAGCTTTCTTT
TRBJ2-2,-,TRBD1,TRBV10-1,CASSFGQGGGELFF,TGCGCCAGCAGTTTCGGACAGGGCGGCGGGGAGCTGTTTTTT
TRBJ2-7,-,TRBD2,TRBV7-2,CASSEAGGSPYEQYF,TGTGCCAGCAGCGAGGCGGGAGGGTCTCCCTACGAGCAGTACTTC
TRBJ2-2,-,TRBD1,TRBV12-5,CASGLGQGNTGELFF,TGTGCTAGTGGTTTAGGACAGGGAAACACCGGGGAGCTGTTTTTT
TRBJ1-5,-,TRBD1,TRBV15,CATSRDRGEHQPQHF,TGTGCCACCAGCAGAGACAGGGGGGAACATCAGCCCCAGCATTTT
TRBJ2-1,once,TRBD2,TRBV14,CASSQFPSGRGEQFF,TGTGCCAGCAGCCAATTCCCTAGCGGGAGAGGCGAGCAGTTCTTC
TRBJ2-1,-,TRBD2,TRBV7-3,CASSRLAGVMDEQFF,TGTGCCAGCAGCCGACTAGCGGGAGTTATGGATGAGCAGTTCTTC
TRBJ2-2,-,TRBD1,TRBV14,CASSQEGQGYTGELFF,TGTGCCAGCAGCCAAGAAGGACAGGGTTACACCGGGGAGCTGTTTTTT
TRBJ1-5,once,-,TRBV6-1,CASSDLSRGFNQPQHF,TGTGCCAGCAGTGACCTCTCCAGGGGATTCAATCAGCCCCAGCATTTT
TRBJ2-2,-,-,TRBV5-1,CASSLARQGELFF,TGCGCCAGCAGCTTGGCCCGACAGGGGGAGCTGTTTTTT
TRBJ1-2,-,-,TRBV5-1,CASSLGTFAGGYTF,TGCGCCAGCAGCTTGGGGACGTTTGCGGGAGGCTACACCTTC